This T cell receptor (beta chain) was identified during a study of T-cell memory formation after mild COVID-19 (dated by TCRdb to the early 2020s). The study in broad terms: Most TCR sequence clusters were specific to one of the two donors. T-cell clones expanding and contracting after mild COVID-19 in a couple of donors were tracked by longitudinal TCRalpha and TCRbeta repertoire sequencing. Two young, previously healthy adult volunteers, one female and one male, were included in the cohort. The paper as a whole reports these results and caveats: Some responding clones were detected in pre-infection memory, suggesting pre-existing cross-reactive memory T cells joined the SARS-CoV-2 response. The second-wave clones that peaked on day 37 were not confirmed to be SARS-CoV-2 specific. Contracting CD4+ clones were found mainly in CM and EM memory subsets, while CD8+ clones were enriched in EMRA. Balanced CD4/CD8 phenotypes were observed for clones contracting from day 15 to 85, whereas a bias towards CD4+ was observed for a second wave of clones expanding from day 15 to 37. The study included only a couple of mild cases, and larger cohorts that include severe cases with pre-infection samples were judged to be necessary.

The instrument was an Illumina NovaSeq 6000. cDNA libraries for TCRalpha and TCRbeta were prepared by 5'RACE using constant-segment primers, with sample barcodes and unique molecular identifiers added. RNA was extracted from every sample with Trizol reagent. Libraries were amplified in two PCR steps, with a second sample barcode and Illumina TruSeq adapters added in the second step. Sequencing of the libraries was done on an Illumina NovaSeq, producing 2 x 150 bp paired-end reads. In the authors' own workflow: Demultiplexing of reads and collapsing into UMI-guided consensus sequences were performed with migec v1.2.7. Using mixcr v2.1.11, UMI consensuses were aligned to TRA and TRB V and J templates and then assembled into clonotypes. A clonotype was counted as expanded or contracted only when both edgeR and NoisET called the clonotype significant, with the noise models trained on biological replicates. For edgeR calls, the cutoffs were a false discovery rate-adjusted p below 0.01 and a log2 fold-change threshold of 1. PCA with hierarchical clustering of max-normalized trajectories of the 1000 most abundant clonotypes was used as exploratory dynamics analysis. Separately sequenced CD4+ and CD8+ repertoires were used to assign a CD4 or CD8 phenotype to each responding clone. Through fastp at Q25 and MiXCR, TCRdb rebuilt clones from the public reads, retaining in-frame beta chains. Rows matching on CDR3 protein sequence are summarized as one entry with the most common DNA and genes. In this record, the V and J calls reflect TCRdb's handling and not the investigators' own analysis. This sample is represented by 190,000 or so distinct CDR3 sequences; about 11% of them were singletons. The top ten constitute around 3.3% of the sample.

This clonotype was observed a few times. No antigen is known for it. Per-base quality was not reported, and no clone a single base away is much larger than it. From cysteine to phenylalanine, the CDR3 is 16 amino acids long. Left in the record is the CDR3 DNA by itself, 48 bases read in frame from the first base. Ficoll-Paque density gradient centrifugation was the method used to isolate PBMCs. The sequence is built from TRBV21-1 and TRBJ2-1; TRBD2 is taken as the D call from the table, unchecked against the DNA. TRBV21-1 is a pseudogene. The receptor comes from a man aged 18 to 30 who had mild COVID-19 (a few samples of this study predate the infection). The sample titles of this study are shuffled in the database, so cell type and time point are left out; the donor was told from shared clones. The specimen was PBMCs or a T cell subset sorted from them (not recorded which). The CDR3 protein sequence reads: CASSALAGPTHNEQFF. The nucleotide sequence reads as follows: TGTGCCAGCAGCGCTCTAGCGGGGCCGACCCACAATGAGCAGTTCTTC.